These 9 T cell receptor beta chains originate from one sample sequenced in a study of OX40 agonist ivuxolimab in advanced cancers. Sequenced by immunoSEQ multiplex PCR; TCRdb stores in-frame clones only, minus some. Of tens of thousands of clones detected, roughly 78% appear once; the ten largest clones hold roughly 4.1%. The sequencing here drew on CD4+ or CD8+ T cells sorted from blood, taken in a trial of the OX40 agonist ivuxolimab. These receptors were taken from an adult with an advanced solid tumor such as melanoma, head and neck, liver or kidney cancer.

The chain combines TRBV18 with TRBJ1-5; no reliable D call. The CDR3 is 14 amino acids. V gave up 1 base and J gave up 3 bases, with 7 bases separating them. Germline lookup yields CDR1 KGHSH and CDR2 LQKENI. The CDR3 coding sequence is TGTGCCAGCTCACCACGCCGGGACAATCAGCCCCAGCATTTT. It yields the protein CASSPRRDNQPQHF.

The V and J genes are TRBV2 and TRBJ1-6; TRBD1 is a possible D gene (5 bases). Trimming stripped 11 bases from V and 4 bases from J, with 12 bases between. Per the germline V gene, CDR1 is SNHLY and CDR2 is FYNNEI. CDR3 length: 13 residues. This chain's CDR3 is CAARKGYNSPLHF. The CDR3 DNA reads TGTGCCGCCCGAAAGGGGTATAATTCACCCCTCCACTTT.

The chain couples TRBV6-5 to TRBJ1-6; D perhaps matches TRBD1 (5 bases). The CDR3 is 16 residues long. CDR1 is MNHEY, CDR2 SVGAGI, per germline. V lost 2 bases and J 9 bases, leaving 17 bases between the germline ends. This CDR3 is CASSYGSGRISSPLHF. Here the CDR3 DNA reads TGTGCCAGCAGTTACGGTTCAGGGCGGATTAGTTCACCCCTCCACTTT.

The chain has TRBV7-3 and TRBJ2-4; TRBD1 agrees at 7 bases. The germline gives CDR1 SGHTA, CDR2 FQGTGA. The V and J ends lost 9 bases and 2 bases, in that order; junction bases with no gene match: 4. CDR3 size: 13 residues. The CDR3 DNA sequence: TGTGCCAGTGCGACAGGGCCCAAAAACATTCAGTACTTC. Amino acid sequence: CASATGPKNIQYF.

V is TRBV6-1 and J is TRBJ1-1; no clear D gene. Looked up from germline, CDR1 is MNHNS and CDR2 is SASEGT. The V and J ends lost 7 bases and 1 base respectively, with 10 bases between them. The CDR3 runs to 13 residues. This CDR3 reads CASNKQRNTEAFF. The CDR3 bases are TGTGCCAGCAATAAACAGAGGAACACTGAAGCTTTCTTT.

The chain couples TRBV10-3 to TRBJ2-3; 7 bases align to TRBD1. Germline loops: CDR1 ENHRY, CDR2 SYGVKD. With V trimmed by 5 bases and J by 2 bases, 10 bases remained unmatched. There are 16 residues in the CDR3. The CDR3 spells CAISKAGTDSTDTQYF. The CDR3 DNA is TGTGCCATCAGTAAGGCCGGGACAGACTCCACAGATACGCAGTATTTT.

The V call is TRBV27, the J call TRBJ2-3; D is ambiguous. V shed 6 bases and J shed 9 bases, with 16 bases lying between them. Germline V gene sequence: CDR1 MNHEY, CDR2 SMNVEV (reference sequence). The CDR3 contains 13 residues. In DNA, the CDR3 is TGTGCCAGCAGCCAGATGACGGAGTCGACGCAGTATTTT. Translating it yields CASSQMTESTQYF.

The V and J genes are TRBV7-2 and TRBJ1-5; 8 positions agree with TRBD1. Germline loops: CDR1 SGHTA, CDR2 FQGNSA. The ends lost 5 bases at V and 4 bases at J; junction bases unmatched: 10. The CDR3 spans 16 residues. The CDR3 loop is CASSLWRGTGNQPQHF. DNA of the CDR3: TGTGCCAGCAGCCTATGGCGGGGGACAGGAAATCAGCCCCAGCATTTT.

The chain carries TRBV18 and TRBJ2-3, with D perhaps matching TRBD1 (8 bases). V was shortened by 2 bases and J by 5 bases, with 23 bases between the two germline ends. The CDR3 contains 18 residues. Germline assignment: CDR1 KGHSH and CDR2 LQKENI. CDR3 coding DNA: TGTGCCAGCTCACCAGCCCCTCTACAGGGGGGGGGAAAAGATACGCAGTATTTT. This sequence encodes CASSPAPLQGGGKDTQYF.